Sequencing of this TCR beta chain was carried out in a study of post-analysis software for immune sequencing data. About the study: Included among the disease courses, which were recorded for the cohort, were relapsing-remitting, secondary progressive and progressive-relapsing multiple sclerosis. Points from the study as a whole: Versus controls, multiple sclerosis patients showed significantly lower diversity (normalized Chao1). Patients had higher frequencies than controls of five TRBV segments, including TRBV5-6, TRBV5-1 and TRBV20-1. Same-batch preparations were strongly co-clustered by F measure.

The CDR3 runs to 15 residues. Per the germline V gene, CDR1 is SQVTM and CDR2 is ANQGSEA. Unmatched junction bases numbered 6, after V lost 5 bases and J lost 1 base. Remarks on this clonotype: Its target is unknown.

The library was made from cDNA and included unique molecular identifiers. MiXCR was run by TCRdb on the PCR reads, yielding one entry per CDR3 protein. The table includes about 540,000 distinct CDR3 sequences, around a third detected once. This sequence joins TRBV29-1 and TRBJ2-5, with 11 positions matching TRBD2. The sequence derives from a girl aged 2 to 17 with multiple sclerosis. Sequencing was done on a sample of blood. CDR3 protein: CSVQRLAGTQETQYF. The CDR3 bases are TGCAGCGTTCAAAGACTAGCGGGGACCCAAGAGACCCAGTACTTC.